This T cell receptor beta chain was identified in a study of blood T cell repertoires in COVID-19. Study details: T cells, B-cell-depleted T cells, or PBMCs supplied cDNA or gDNA.

Only one count was recorded for this clone. Seattle participants joined during active infection and were tracked over time. The germline V and J ends were trimmed by 4 bases and 6 bases, with 17 bases remaining between them. The CDR3 loop spans 15 amino acids. CDR1 and CDR2 (germline): SGHDT, YYEEEE. Source study methods: Amplification of reference gene primers was used by the study to estimate nucleated cell counts. TCRdb's table, derived via immunoSEQ multiplex PCR, lists solely in-frame clones and lacks some. From that table come the V and J calls and clone size; the DNA was used to work out D and trimming. The sample carries some 170,000 clones, approximately 83% recorded once.

Input material: peripheral blood. The chain couples TRBV5-6 to TRBJ1-3; D not resolved. The sequence was collected from a woman aged 40 to 50 with COVID-19, enrolled during active disease. Here the CDR3 DNA reads TGTGCCAGCAGCCCCCGGGGTACTGGGGAAAACACCATATATTTT. Its translation is CASSPRGTGENTIYF.